The TCR beta chain under discussion was sequenced for a study (dated by TCRdb to between 2014 and 2017). Concerning the study at large: The study examined whether tumor-infiltrating Tregs in breast cancer are drawn from blood Tregs or arise in situ by conversion from other CD4+ T cell subsets.

Amplification of full-length TCR variable regions was done by 5' RACE PCR using constant-region reverse primers, and this step was followed by semi-nested PCR with Nested Universal Primer A. Using the ReliaPrep RNA Cell Miniprep System, total RNA was extracted, and the SMARTer RACE 5'/3' Kit was then used to reverse transcribe the RNA into 5'RACE-ready cDNA. An Illumina MiSeq was used to sequence the full-length TCR alpha and beta libraries, which had been barcoded with multiplex adaptors. Per the source publication's procedure: For each of nine subset-tissue groups, sequencing data from the five patients were combined, and the groups were compared by unsupervised clustering of TCR gene usage. The Morisita-Horn index was used to calculate repertoire similarity, with shared sequences weighted by how much each contributed to each repertoire. Clones were called with MiXCR by TCRdb after fastp trimmed the public reads at Q25, and only in-frame beta chains were retained. A single entry per CDR3 protein holds the most common genes and DNA from its merged rows. TCRdb, not the original authors, processed these V and J calls. The table for this sample lists tens of thousands of distinct CDR3 sequences; 25% to 30% of them were counted only once. The ten largest clones add up to about 2.5% of the sample.

This clonotype has only a few counts. It lacks a known antigen. At one end the junction does not follow the germline gene, possibly because of a read error. What the research found in general, with its limitations: The validation in the larger cohort was limited to a single TCR beta V-J rearrangement instead of whole repertoires. Tumor-infiltrating Treg TCR alpha and beta sequences overlapped most with tumor naive CD4+ T cells, then with blood naive CD4+ T cells. Tumor memory CD4+ T cell TCR gene usage was found to cluster with blood and lymph node memory CD4+ cells and with lymph node naive CD4+ cells.

Cells that were CD4+CD25+CD127-/low were the ones isolated as Tregs. Tregs, naive and memory CD4+ T cells from tumor, blood and ipsilateral draining lymph nodes of a few breast cancer patients underwent full-length TCR alpha and beta sequencing. Tumor tissue and lymph nodes obtained from ipsilateral axillary dissection were perfused with PBS, minced and then digested with collagenase I and hyaluronidase. Sorted cell populations were confirmed by FACS to exceed 90% purity. Material: tumor-infiltrating Tregs sorted from the breast tumor. The receptor comes from a female donor with breast cancer.

In nucleotide form, the sequence is TGTACCAGCAGTGCGACAGGGGGATACGAGCAGTACTTC. Its translation is CTSSATGGYEQYF. The rearrangement combines TRBV6-6 with TRBJ2-7; the central 9 bases match TRBD1. There are 13 amino acids in the CDR3, from cysteine to phenylalanine inclusive. Only the CDR3 part of the read is kept: 39 bases, read in frame from the first base. From the germline V gene (reference sequence), CDR1 is MNHNY and CDR2 is SVGAGI.